The source of this T cell receptor beta chain is a study of cytomegalovirus exposure and HLA in healthy donors. Study-level results: Across donors, presence/absence analyses took sequencing depth to be roughly uniform. Later genetic work tied a missense DCLRE1C variant to beta-chain V and J trimming.

Note on this clone: Its target is not known.

Use of 60 Vbeta and 13 Jbeta primers characterized the PCR. Assay used: immunoSEQ multiplex PCR; TCRdb lists only in-frame clones, some missing. This table has approximately 190,000 clones, 65% to 85% appearing once. The sequence was collected from a man aged 50-59 years in good health and CMV-seronegative. Sequenced input: PBMCs.

The CDR3 DNA reads as TGTGCCAGTAGTACTACGACACCCACCGCTGAGGGCTACACCTTC. This encodes CASSTTTPTAEGYTF. The chain links TRBV19 to TRBJ1-2, with D hard to call. V was cut by 4 bases and J by 8 bases, with 20 bases left in between. CDR1 LNHDA and CDR2 SQIVND come from the germline V gene (reference sequence). This CDR3 contains 15 residues.